This T cell receptor (beta chain) came from a study of blood T cell repertoires in COVID-19. Study-wide background: COVID-19 samples from acute and convalescent phases originated in the United States, Italy and Spain. PBMCs, B-cell-depleted T cells, or T cells provided the cDNA or gDNA that made up the material.

Unmatched junction bases numbered 6, after V lost 4 bases and J lost 4 bases. The CDR3 has 15 residues. Germline CDR1 reads LNHDA; CDR2 reads SQIVND (reference sequence). Authors' analysis steps: For nucleated cells, counts were estimated from reference gene primer amplification. Clones were sequenced by immunoSEQ multiplex PCR, and TCRdb holds only the in-frame ones, with some missing. V and J calls and clone size are those listed in that table; D and trimming were worked out from the DNA. The top ten hold 1.5% of the sample, which has 200,000 to 300,000 clones, 84% seen once. The receptor's source is a woman aged 40 to 50 who had recovered from COVID-19. The chain couples TRBV19 to TRBJ2-7; 11 nucleotides line up with TRBD1. Source material: peripheral blood. The CDR3 spells CASSKGGDRGYEQYF. The CDR3 nucleotides read TGTGCCAGTAGTAAAGGAGGGGACAGGGGGTACGAGCAGTACTTC.